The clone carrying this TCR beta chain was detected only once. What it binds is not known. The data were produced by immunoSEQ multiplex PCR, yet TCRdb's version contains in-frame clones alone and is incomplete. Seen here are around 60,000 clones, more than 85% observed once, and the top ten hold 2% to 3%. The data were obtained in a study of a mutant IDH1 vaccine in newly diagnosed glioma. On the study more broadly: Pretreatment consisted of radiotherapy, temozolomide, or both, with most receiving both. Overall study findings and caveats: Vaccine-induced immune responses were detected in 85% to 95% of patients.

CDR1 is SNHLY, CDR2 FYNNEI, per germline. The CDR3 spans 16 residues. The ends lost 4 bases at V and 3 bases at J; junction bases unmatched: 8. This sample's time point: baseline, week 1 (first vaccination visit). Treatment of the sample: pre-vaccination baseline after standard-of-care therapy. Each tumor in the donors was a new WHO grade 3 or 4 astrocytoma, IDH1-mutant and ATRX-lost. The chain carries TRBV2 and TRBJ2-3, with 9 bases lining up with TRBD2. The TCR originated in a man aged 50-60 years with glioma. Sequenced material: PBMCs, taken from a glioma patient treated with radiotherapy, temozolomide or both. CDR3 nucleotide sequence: TGTGCCAGCAGTGCCAGCGGGAGGATTAGGACAGATACGCAGTATTTT. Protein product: CASSASGRIRTDTQYF.